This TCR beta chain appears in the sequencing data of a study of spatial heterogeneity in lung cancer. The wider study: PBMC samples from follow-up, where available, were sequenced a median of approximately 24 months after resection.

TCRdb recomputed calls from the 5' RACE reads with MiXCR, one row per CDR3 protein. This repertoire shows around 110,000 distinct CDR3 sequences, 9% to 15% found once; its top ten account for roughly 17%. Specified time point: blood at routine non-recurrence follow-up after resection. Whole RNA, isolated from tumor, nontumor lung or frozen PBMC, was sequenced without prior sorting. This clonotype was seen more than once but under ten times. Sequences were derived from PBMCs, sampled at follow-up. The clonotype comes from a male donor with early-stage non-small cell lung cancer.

The CDR3 spells CSARSSVGLSYEQYF. The CDR3 nucleotides are TGCAGTGCTAGATCCTCCGTCGGCCTATCCTACGAGCAGTACTTC. The chain combines TRBV20-1 with TRBJ2-7; D unresolved. V was clipped by 2 bases and J by 1 base, with 15 bases between them. CDR3 size: 15 residues. Germline lookup yields CDR1 DFQATT and CDR2 SNEGSKA (reference sequence).